This T cell receptor beta chain was sequenced during a study of blood T cell repertoires in COVID-19. For the study at large: Specimens from acute and convalescent COVID-19 originated in the United States, Italy and Spain. Nucleic acid was either cDNA or gDNA, and it came from T cells, B-cell-depleted T cells, or PBMCs.

V shed 0 bases and J 4 bases; nucleotides not matched to a gene: 8. Germline values: CDR1 SGHVS, CDR2 FQNEAQ. The CDR3 totals 18 residues. Under the authors' procedure: Estimation of nucleated cell counts was performed using reference gene primer amplification. The table came from immunoSEQ multiplex PCR; TCRdb's copy has only in-frame clones and leaves some out. That table gives V, J and clone size, and the DNA gave D and trimming. This table has about 220,000 clones, 80% appearing once. The origin of this receptor is a human donor in a cohort sampled during active COVID-19. V gene TRBV7-8 combines with J gene TRBJ2-1, with 11 bases that match TRBD2. Sequencing was done on a sample of peripheral blood. The CDR3 DNA reads TGTGCCAGCAGCTTAGCTAGCGGGGGGGCCCTCAAATACAATGAGCAGTTCTTC. It translates to CASSLASGGALKYNEQFF.